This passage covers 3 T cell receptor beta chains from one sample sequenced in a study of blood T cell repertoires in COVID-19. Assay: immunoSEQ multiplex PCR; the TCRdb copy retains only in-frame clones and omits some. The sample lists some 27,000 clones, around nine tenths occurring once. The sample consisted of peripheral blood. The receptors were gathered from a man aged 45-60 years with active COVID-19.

The CDR3 nucleotides read TGTGCCAGCAGTCCCGCCGGGGCCTACAATGAGCAGTTCTTC. Its translation: CASSPAGAYNEQFF. The chain is built from TRBV28 and TRBJ2-1; tentative D call: TRBD2 (5 bases). Between the trimmed V and J ends, which lost 5 bases and 2 bases, there was a span of 10 bases. This CDR3 has 14 residues. The germline V gene has CDR1 MDHEN and CDR2 SYDVKM.

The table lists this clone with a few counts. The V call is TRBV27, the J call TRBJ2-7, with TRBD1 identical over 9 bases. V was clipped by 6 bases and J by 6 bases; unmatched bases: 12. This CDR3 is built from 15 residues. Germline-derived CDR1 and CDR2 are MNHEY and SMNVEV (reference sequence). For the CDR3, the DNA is TGTGCCAGCAGACACACCCGGACAGGGGTTTCCGAGCAGTACGTC. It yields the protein CASRHTRTGVSEQYV.

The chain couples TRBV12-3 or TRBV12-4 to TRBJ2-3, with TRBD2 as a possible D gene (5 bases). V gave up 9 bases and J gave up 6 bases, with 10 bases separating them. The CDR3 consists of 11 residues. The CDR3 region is CASTSADTQYF. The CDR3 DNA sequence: TGTGCCAGTACTAGTGCTGATACGCAGTATTTT.